This T cell receptor (beta chain) stems from a study of a mutant IDH1 vaccine in newly diagnosed glioma. Sequencing was performed with immunoSEQ multiplex PCR; in TCRdb, only in-frame clones are kept and a portion is missing. The table lists roughly 99,000 clones, approximately 90% of them singletons. Time point meaning: baseline, week 1 (first vaccination visit). Treatment in this sample: pre-vaccination baseline after standard-of-care therapy. This CDR3 region has 19 residues. V was trimmed by 6 bases and J by 2 bases, leaving 28 bases between them. Germline V CDR1 and CDR2: SNHLY, FYNNEI. This TCR derives from a woman in her forties or fifties with glioma. The input for sequencing was PBMCs, taken from a glioma patient treated with radiotherapy, temozolomide or both. The V call is TRBV2, the J call TRBJ1-2; D is perhaps TRBD1 (6 bases). CDR3 region: CASRALQGWRRGVNYGYTF. The CDR3 bases are TGTGCCAGCAGGGCGTTACAGGGATGGAGAAGAGGAGTGAACTATGGCTACACCTTC.